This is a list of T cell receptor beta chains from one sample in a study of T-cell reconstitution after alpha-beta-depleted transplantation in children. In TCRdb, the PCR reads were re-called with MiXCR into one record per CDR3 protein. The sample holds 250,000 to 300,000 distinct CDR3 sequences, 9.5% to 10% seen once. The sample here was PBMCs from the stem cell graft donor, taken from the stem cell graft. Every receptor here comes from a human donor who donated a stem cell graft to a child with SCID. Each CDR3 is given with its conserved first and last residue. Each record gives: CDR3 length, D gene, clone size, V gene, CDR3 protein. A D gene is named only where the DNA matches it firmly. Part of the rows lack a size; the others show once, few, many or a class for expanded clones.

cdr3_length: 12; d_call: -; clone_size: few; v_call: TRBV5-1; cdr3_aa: CASSLELRGYTF
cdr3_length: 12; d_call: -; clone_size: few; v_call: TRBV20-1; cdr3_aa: CSVPGVQETQYF
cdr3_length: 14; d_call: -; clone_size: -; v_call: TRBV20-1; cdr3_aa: CSAKRLAGNEKLFF
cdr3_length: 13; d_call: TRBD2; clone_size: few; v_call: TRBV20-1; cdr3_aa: CSAGSGGSASVVF
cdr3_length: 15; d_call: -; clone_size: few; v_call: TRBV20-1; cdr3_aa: CSATGSQNGPYEQYF
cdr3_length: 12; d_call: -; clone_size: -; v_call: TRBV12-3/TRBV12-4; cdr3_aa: CASSLMGREAFF
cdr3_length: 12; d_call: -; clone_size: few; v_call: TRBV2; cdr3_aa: CASSPILPPLHF
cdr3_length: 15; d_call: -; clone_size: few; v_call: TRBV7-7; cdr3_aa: CASSLAGSGGETQYF
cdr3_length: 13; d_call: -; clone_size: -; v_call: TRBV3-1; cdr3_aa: CASSQAIHSPLHF
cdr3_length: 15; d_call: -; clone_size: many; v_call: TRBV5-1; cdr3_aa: CASSLLEGGTYEQYF
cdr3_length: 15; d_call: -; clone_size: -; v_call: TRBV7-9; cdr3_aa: CASSSEITSKDTQYF
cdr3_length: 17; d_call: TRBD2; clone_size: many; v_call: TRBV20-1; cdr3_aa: CSATALLLAGAVNIQYF
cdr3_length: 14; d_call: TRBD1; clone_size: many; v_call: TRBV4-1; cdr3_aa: CASSYRDRSYEQYF
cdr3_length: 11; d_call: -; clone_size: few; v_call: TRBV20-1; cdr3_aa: CSARERDGYTF
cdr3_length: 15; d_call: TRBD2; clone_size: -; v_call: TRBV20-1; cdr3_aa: CSASRGSGEQETQYF
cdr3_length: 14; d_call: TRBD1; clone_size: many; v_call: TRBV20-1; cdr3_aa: CSAPDRGKSNEQFF
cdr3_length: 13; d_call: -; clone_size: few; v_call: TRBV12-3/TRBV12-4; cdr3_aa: CASSFVEGDQAFF
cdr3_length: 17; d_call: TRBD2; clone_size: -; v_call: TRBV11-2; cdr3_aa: CASSLVLASGGYETQYF
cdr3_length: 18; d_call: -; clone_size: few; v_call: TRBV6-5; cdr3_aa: CASSYSTRLGTLHNEQFF
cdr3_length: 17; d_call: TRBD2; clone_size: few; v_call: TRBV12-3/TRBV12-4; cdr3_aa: CASSSHRLAGPTDTQYF
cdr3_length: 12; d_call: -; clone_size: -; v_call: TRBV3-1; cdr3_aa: CASSPGIYEQYF
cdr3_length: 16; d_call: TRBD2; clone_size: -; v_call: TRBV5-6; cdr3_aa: CASSYFGGANHNEQFF
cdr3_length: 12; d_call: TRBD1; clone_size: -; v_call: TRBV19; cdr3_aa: CASSADRDRYTF
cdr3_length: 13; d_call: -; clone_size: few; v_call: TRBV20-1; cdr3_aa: CSARGLNPYEQYF
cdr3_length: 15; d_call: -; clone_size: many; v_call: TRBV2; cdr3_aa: CASRLDAQDYQPQHF
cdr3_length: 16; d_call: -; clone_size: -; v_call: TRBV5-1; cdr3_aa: CASSLSSRESTDTQYF
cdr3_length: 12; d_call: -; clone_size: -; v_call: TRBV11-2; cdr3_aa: CASSPPSAPQYF
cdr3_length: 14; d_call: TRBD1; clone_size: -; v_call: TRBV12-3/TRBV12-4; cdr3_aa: CASWVRQGSREQYF
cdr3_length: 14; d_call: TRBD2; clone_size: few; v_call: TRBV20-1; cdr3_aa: CSANGLAGKETQYF
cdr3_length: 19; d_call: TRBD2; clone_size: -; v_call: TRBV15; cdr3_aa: CATSTRLAGGLVLSYEQYF
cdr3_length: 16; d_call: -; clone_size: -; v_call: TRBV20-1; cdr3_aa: CSAREDRETDYFEQFF
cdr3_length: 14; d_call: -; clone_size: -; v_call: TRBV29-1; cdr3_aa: CSVGTLAGRTEAFF
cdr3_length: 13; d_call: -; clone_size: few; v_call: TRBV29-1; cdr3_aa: CSADRGMNTEAFF
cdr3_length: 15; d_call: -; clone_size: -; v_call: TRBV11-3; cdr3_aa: CASSMTVANTGELLF
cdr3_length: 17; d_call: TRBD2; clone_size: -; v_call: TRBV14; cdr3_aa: CASSQPQRRGVNNEQFF
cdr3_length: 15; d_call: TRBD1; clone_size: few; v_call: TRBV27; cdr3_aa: CASSLTGGVIDTQYF
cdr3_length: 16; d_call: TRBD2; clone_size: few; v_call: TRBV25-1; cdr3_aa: CASSEGIAGDQETQYF
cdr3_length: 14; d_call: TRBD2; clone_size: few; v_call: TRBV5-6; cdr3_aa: CASSLVSSGVEQYF
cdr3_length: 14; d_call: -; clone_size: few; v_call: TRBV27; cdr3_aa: CASRRDGTYNEQFF
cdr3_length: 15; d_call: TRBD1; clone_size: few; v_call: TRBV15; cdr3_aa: CATSRGVTGSYEQYF
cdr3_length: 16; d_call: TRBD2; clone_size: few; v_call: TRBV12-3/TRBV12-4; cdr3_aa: CASSFSSGAPQETQYF
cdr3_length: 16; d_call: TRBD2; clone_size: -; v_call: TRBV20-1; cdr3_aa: CSARSSGGTSTDTQYF
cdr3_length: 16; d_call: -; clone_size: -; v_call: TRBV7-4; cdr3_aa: CASTFQLDSQPSPLHF
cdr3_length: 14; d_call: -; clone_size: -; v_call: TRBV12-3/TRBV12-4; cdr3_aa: CASSPAGAKDTQYF
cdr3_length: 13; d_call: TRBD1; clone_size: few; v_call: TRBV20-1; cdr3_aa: CSANRQGIYEQYF
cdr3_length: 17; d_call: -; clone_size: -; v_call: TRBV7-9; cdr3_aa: CASSEAGTLALMETQYF
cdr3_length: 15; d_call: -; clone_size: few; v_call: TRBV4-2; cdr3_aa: CASSQEIGVNYGYTF
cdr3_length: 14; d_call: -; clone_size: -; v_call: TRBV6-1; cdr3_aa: CASSEVAGPPVLTF
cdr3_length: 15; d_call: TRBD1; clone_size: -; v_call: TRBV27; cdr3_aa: CASSQWAGGTDTQYF
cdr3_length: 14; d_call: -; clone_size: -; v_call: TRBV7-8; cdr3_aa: CASSLSGGTEEQYF
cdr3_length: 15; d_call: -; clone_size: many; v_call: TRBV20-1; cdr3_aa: CSASGQLPSYNEQFF
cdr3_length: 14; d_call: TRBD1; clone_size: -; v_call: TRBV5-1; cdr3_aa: CASSLTGVDGELFF
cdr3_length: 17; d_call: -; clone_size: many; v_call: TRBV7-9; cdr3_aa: CASSLGRGPGKDTEAFF
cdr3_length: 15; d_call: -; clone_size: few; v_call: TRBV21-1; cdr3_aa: CASSGQGRGGSPLHF
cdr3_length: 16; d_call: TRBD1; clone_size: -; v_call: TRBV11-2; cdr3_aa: CASETGAFANTGELFF